One and the same sample provided the 27 T cell receptor beta chains below, sequenced in a study of identical twins. Each CDR3 protein is one row after TCRdb ran MiXCR on the 5' RACE reads. Of about 720,000 distinct CDR3 sequences detected, about 20% appear once; the ten largest clones hold 13%. These same data were also listed under a study on T cells expressing NK-cell markers.

The source material was PBMCs. These receptors were collected from a woman aged 18-35 years in good health.

This clonotype was detected only a few times. The chain uses TRBV20-1 and TRBJ1-6, with D possibly TRBD1 on 5 matching bases. V dropped 4 bases and J dropped 9 bases, with 16 bases sitting between them. This CDR3 region has 14 residues. From germline, CDR1 is DFQATT and CDR2 SNEGSKA (reference sequence). CDR3 protein: CSAKGFRASSPLHF. The CDR3 DNA reads as TGCAGTGCTAAGGGTTTCAGGGCTAGTTCACCCCTCCACTTT.

This chain links TRBV4-3 with TRBJ1-6; 9 nucleotides align to TRBD1. Germline CDR1 and CDR2: LGHNA and YSLEER. With 6 bases clipped from V and 9 bases from J, the junction kept 6 bases outside the gene matches. The CDR3 extends over 14 amino acids. The CDR3 DNA follows: TGCGCCAGCAGAAAGGACAGGGGAGGTTCACCCCTCCACTTT. It translates to CASRKDRGGSPLHF.

This clonotype showed up just once. V usage is TRBV20-1 and J usage is TRBJ2-3; D unresolved. V lost 1 base to trimming and J lost 0 bases, with 5 bases between them. This CDR3 is 13 amino acids long. Germline CDR1 is DFQATT and CDR2 is SNEGSKA (reference sequence). The CDR3 spells CSARVSSTDTQYF. The CDR3 nucleotides read TGCAGTGCTAGAGTTAGCAGCACAGATACGCAGTATTTT.

This clonotype has a count of ten or more. This sequence joins TRBV18 and TRBJ1-1; D is unclear. The CDR3 is 12 amino acids. Germline assignment: CDR1 KGHSH and CDR2 LQKENI. V was clipped by 3 bases and J by 1 base, with 3 bases between them. In DNA form, the CDR3 reads TGTGCCAGCTCACCGAGGAACACTGAAGCTTTCTTT. The encoded protein is CASSPRNTEAFF.

This sequence joins TRBV20-1 and TRBJ2-5; maybe TRBD1 (6 bases). Germline CDR1 reads DFQATT; CDR2 reads SNEGSKA (reference sequence). This CDR3 comprises 13 residues. Trimming removed 5 bases from V and 2 bases from J, with 12 bases in between. The CDR3 here is CSAPKGHQETQYF. In nucleotides, the CDR3 is TGCAGTGCTCCCAAGGGACATCAAGAGACCCAGTACTTC.

This rearrangement joins TRBV7-3 to TRBJ2-1, with a weak D call TRBD2 (5 bases). CDR1 is SGHTA, CDR2 FQGTGA, per germline. This CDR3 comprises 13 residues. V was shortened by 5 bases and J by 10 bases, with 15 bases between the two germline ends. CDR3 protein: CASSVEGPREQFF. For the CDR3, the DNA is TGTGCCAGCAGCGTAGAGGGCCCTCGGGAGCAGTTCTTC.

This clonotype was detected a few times. This sequence joins TRBV2 and TRBJ2-7; 10 positions match TRBD1. V shed 6 bases, J shed 7 bases, and the junction held 6 bases outside the gene matches. CDR3 length: 13 residues. From germline, CDR1 is SNHLY and CDR2 FYNNEI. The CDR3 loop reads CASSPDRGREQYF. The CDR3 DNA reads as TGTGCCAGCAGCCCGGACAGGGGGAGGGAGCAGTACTTC. The whole variable domain, filled in from reference TRBV2 and TRBJ2-7, reads EPEVTQTPSHQVTQMGQEVILRCVPISNHLYFYWYRQILGQKVEFLVSFYNNEISEKSEIFDDQFSVERPDGSNFTLKIRSTKLEDSAMYFCASSPDRGREQYFGPGTRLTVT.

V gene TRBV7-9 combines with J gene TRBJ1-2; no definite D call. Deletions cut 6 bases from V and 4 bases from J, with 12 bases between. The germline CDR1 and CDR2 sequences are SEHNR and FQNEAQ (reference sequence). This CDR3 spans 13 amino acids. The CDR3 sequence: CASSSNSVYGYTF. CDR3 coding DNA: TGTGCCAGCAGTTCAAACAGCGTCTATGGCTACACCTTC.

The chain uses TRBV12-3 or TRBV12-4 and TRBJ2-7; TRBD2 might be the D (6 bases). This CDR3 contains 16 residues. V lost 5 bases and J lost 2, with 19 bases in between. The CDR3 loop is CASSPDPGTPTYEQYF. The CDR3 region has the DNA TGTGCCAGCAGTCCAGACCCCGGGACTCCAACCTACGAGCAGTACTTC.

CDR3 region: CSASRTDTQYF. For the CDR3, the DNA is TGCAGTGCTTCGCGAACAGATACGCAGTATTTT. The chain combines TRBV20-1 with TRBJ2-3; D remains unclear. This CDR3 is built from 11 residues. CDR1 DFQATT and CDR2 SNEGSKA come from the germline V gene (reference sequence). Deletions cut 5 bases from V and 3 bases from J, with 6 bases between.

The chain joins TRBV24-1 to TRBJ2-3, with D perhaps given as TRBD1 or TRBD2 (5 bases each). This CDR3 spans 14 amino acids. Deletions cut 6 bases from V and 2 bases from J, with 11 bases between. Germline CDR1 and CDR2: KGHDR and SFDVKD. The CDR3 nucleotides read TGTGCCACCAGTAGGGGACCCCTCACAGATACGCAGTATTTT. It codes for CATSRGPLTDTQYF.

This clonotype was observed a handful of times. The rearrangement uses TRBV20-1 and TRBJ1-1; no definite D call. There are 13 residues in the CDR3. Trimming pared 6 bases from V and 1 base from J, leaving 12 bases between. CDR1 and CDR2 from the germline V gene are DFQATT and SNEGSKA (reference sequence). In DNA, the CDR3 is TGCAGTGCGCCCCAGAATCAGAACACTGAAGCTTTCTTT. This sequence encodes CSAPQNQNTEAFF.

This chain links TRBV20-1 with TRBJ1-2, with D hard to call. Germline V lookup: CDR1 DFQATT, CDR2 SNEGSKA (reference sequence). Trimming pared 3 bases from V and 3 bases from J, leaving 8 bases between. The CDR3 is 12 amino acids. This chain's CDR3 is CSASGGYYGYTF. The CDR3 DNA reads TGCAGTGCTAGCGGCGGTTACTATGGCTACACCTTC.

This clonotype was seen a handful of times. The rearrangement joins TRBV12-3 or TRBV12-4 to TRBJ2-1, with D tentatively TRBD1 (8 bases). Trimming left V 5 bases short and J 8 bases short, with 16 bases between. The CDR3 sequence is 14 residues long. The CDR3 spells CASSTRQGRDEQFF. CDR3 DNA: TGTGCCAGCAGTACCCGACAGGGGAGGGATGAGCAGTTCTTC.

This chain uses TRBV20-1 with TRBJ2-1, with 11 bases that match TRBD2. In germline, CDR1 is DFQATT, CDR2 SNEGSKA (reference sequence). The CDR3 has 14 residues. V lost 0 bases, J lost 8 bases, and 3 bases stayed unmatched. This CDR3 reads CSARDSGGADEQFF. The DNA of the CDR3 is TGCAGTGCTAGAGATAGCGGGGGGGCAGATGAGCAGTTCTTC.

The J gene is TRBJ2-2, the V gene TRBV7-9; no clear D. The germline CDR1 and CDR2 sequences are SEHNR and FQNEAQ (reference sequence). V lost 8 bases, J lost 7 bases, and 8 bases lay in between. The CDR3 is 11 residues long. CDR3 sequence: CASPEGGELFF. The CDR3 DNA reads as TGTGCCAGCCCCGAAGGCGGGGAGCTGTTTTTT.

This clonotype turned up a few times. An end of the junction differs from the germline gene, which may be a read error. V usage is TRBV20-1 and J usage is TRBJ2-1; a possible D gene is TRBD2 (7 bases). There are 14 residues in the CDR3. The germline CDR1 and CDR2 sequences are DFQATT and SNEGSKA (reference sequence). The CDR3 protein is CSVRGGASHNEQFF. For the CDR3, the DNA is TGCAGTGTAAGGGGGGGTGCCTCCCACAATGAGCAGTTCTTC.

The rearrangement uses TRBV20-1 and TRBJ2-3, with a weak D call TRBD1 (5 bases). The CDR3 covers 12 residues. The V end was cut by 4 bases, the J end by 2 bases, with 7 bases between. The germline CDR1 and CDR2 sequences are DFQATT and SNEGSKA (reference sequence). CDR3 protein: CSANRITDTQYF. CDR3 bases: TGCAGTGCTAACAGGATCACAGATACGCAGTATTTT.

This clonotype was seen a few times. The chain carries TRBV15 and TRBJ2-3; TRBD2 aligns across 8 bases. V was pared by 7 bases and J by 2 bases, with 5 bases of the junction left unmatched. CDR3 length equals 14 residues. Germline V gene sequence: CDR1 LNHNV, CDR2 YYDKDF (reference sequence). The CDR3 spells CATNGGAATDTQYF. The CDR3 DNA sequence: TGTGCCACCAACGGGGGGGCTGCCACAGATACGCAGTATTTT. The full variable domain, rest sourced from reference TRBV15 and TRBJ2-3, is DAMVIQNPRYQVTQFGKPVTLSCSQTLNHNVMYWYQQKSSQAPKLLFHYYDKDFNNEADTPDNFQSRRPNTSFCFLDIRSPGLGDTAMYLCATNGGAATDTQYFGPGTRLTVL.

This clonotype was seen a handful of times. The chain combines TRBV3-1 with TRBJ2-1; D may match TRBD1 or TRBD2 (5 bases each). From germline, CDR1 is LGHDT and CDR2 YNNKEL (reference sequence). Between the trimmed V and J ends, which lost 7 bases and 4 bases, there was a span of 11 bases. The CDR3 contains 13 residues. CDR3 residues: CASKEAGYNEQFF. Here the CDR3 DNA reads TGTGCCAGCAAGGAGGCAGGGTACAATGAGCAGTTCTTC.

This clonotype was counted ten times or more. The chain couples TRBV6-2 or TRBV6-3 to TRBJ1-5; D is unclear. The length of the CDR3 is 14 residues. V gave up 2 bases and J gave up 3 bases, with 8 bases separating them. Germline V gene sequence: CDR1 MNHEY, CDR2 SVGEGT. This CDR3 is CASSYSGFNQPQHF. Written as DNA, the CDR3 is TGTGCCAGCAGTTACAGTGGGTTCAATCAGCCCCAGCATTTT.

CDR3 nucleotide sequence: TGTGCCAGCAGCGCCCAAGGGGAGGGACAGCAGTTCTTC. Translated: CASSAQGEGQQFF. The J gene is TRBJ2-1, the V gene TRBV9; 7 positions match TRBD2. The germline gives CDR1 SGDLS, CDR2 YYNGEE. V shed 3 bases and J 11 bases; nucleotides not matched to a gene: 8. The CDR3 contains 13 residues.

The chain is built from TRBV2 and TRBJ2-1; possibly TRBD2 for D (6 bases). The germline V and J ends were trimmed by 5 bases and 7 bases, with 12 bases remaining between them. The V gene's germline CDR1 is SNHLY and CDR2 FYNNEI. The CDR3 has 13 residues. The CDR3 bases are TGTGCCAGCAGTAGCGGGCCAGGGAATGAGCAGTTCTTC. It codes for CASSSGPGNEQFF.

The J gene is TRBJ2-7, the V gene TRBV5-1; maybe TRBD1 (5 bases). Per the germline V gene, CDR1 is SGHRS and CDR2 is YFSETQ. The germline V and J ends were trimmed by 0 bases and 7 bases, with 14 bases remaining between them. The CDR3 loop spans 14 amino acids. The CDR3 is CASSLEGQIREQYF. CDR3 sequence (DNA): TGCGCCAGCAGCTTGGAGGGGCAGATCAGGGAGCAGTACTTC. The complete variable domain, with remaining parts taken from reference TRBV5-1 and TRBJ2-7, reads KAGVTQTPRYLIKTRGQQVTLSCSPISGHRSVSWYQQTPGQGLQFLFEYFSETQRNKGNFPGRFSGRQFSNSRSEMNVSTLELGDSALYLCASSLEGQIREQYFGPGTRLTVT.

The chain couples TRBV23-1 to TRBJ1-2, with D tentatively TRBD1 (5 bases). TRBV23-1 is flagged as an ORF with uncertain function. This CDR3 comprises 16 residues. With 0 bases removed from V and 7 bases from J, the gap between germline ends came to 18 bases. Written as DNA, the CDR3 is TGCGCCAGCAGTCAATCCCATCCGGCCGACAGCAGTGGCTACACCTTC. As protein: CASSQSHPADSSGYTF.

This clonotype was observed a single time. This chain joins TRBV29-1 and TRBJ1-1; 11 bases agree with TRBD1. In germline, CDR1 is SQVTM, CDR2 ANQGSEA. The length of the CDR3 is 14 residues. V dropped 3 bases and J dropped 5; count of bases not matched to a gene: 5. CDR3 sequence: CSVDPGTGGTEAFF. In DNA form, the CDR3 reads TGCAGCGTTGACCCAGGGACAGGGGGGACTGAAGCTTTCTTT.

The chain carries TRBV14 and TRBJ2-2; TRBD2 agrees at 14 bases. This CDR3 contains 16 residues. The germline V gene encodes CDR1 SGHDN and CDR2 FVKESK. The V segment lost 3 bases and the J segment 6 bases; nucleotides outside the gene matches: 3. CDR3: CASSHATSGRAGELFF. DNA for the CDR3: TGTGCCAGCAGCCATGCGACTAGCGGGAGGGCCGGGGAGCTGTTTTTT.